Listed below are T cell receptor beta chains from one sample, sequenced in a study of blood T cell repertoires in COVID-19. Profiled with immunoSEQ multiplex PCR; TCRdb holds only in-frame clones, not every one. The table has some 530,000 clones, approximately 85% seen once. Sequencing input: peripheral blood. The receptors come from a human donor in a cohort sampled during active COVID-19. CDR3s include the opening cysteine and the closing phenylalanine or tryptophan. The D gene is left open where the match is weak. Size is stated for part of the rows, as once, few or many counts, or as a class when the clone is expanded.

>TRBV19|NA|15|TRBJ1-2|TRBD1
TGTGCCAGTAGCCTTCCCGGGACAGGGAACTATGGCTACACCTTC
CASSLPGTGNYGYTF
>TRBV30|NA|13|TRBJ1-2|NA
TGTGCCTGGAGTGTTGGGGGCGACTATGGCTACACCTTC
CAWSVGGDYGYTF
>TRBV5-5|NA|18|TRBJ2-6|NA
TGTGCCAGCAGCTTGGAACAGACTAAGCTCTCTGGGGCCAACGTCCTGACTTTC
CASSLEQTKLSGANVLTF
>TRBV30|NA|15|TRBJ2-1|NA
TGTGCCTGGAGTCTCCCGGGGGGCCGTCGTAATGAGCAGTTCTTC
CAWSLPGGRRNEQFF
>TRBV18|NA|14|TRBJ2-7|TRBD1
TGTGCCAGCTCACCCCGGGACAGGGGCTACGAGCAGTACTTC
CASSPRDRGYEQYF
>TRBV19|once|13|TRBJ1-5|NA
TGTGCCAGTGGGAATAGGGGAAATCAGCCCCAGCATTTT
CASGNRGNQPQHF
>TRBV5-6|few|16|TRBJ2-2|TRBD2
TGTGCCAGCAGCTCGGGACTAGCGGGTGGTACCGGGGAGCTGTTTTTT
CASSSGLAGGTGELFF
>TRBV19|once|16|TRBJ1-2|TRBD1
TGTGCCAGTAGTATAGCGAGGAGGGGACAGAGCTATGGCTACACCTTC
CASSIARRGQSYGYTF
>TRBV28|NA|14|TRBJ2-3|TRBD1
TGTGCCAGCAGTGGACAGGGGAGCACAGATACGCAGTATTTT
CASSGQGSTDTQYF
>TRBV7-2|NA|15|TRBJ2-4|NA
TGTGCCAGCAGCCAAGAGGGCACGTATCCAAACATTCAGTACTTC
CASSQEGTYPNIQYF